The 20 T cell receptor beta chains below were found in one sample sequenced in a study of blood T cell repertoires in COVID-19. Method: immunoSEQ multiplex PCR; TCRdb's copy keeps in-frame clones and lacks some. The sample lists a few hundred thousand clones, 75% to 90% occurring once. Specimen: peripheral blood. These receptors were collected from a woman between 50 and 59 years old with COVID-19, enrolled during active disease.

The chain couples TRBV2 to TRBJ1-2, with D perhaps TRBD1 (6 bases). Germline V lookup: CDR1 SNHLY, CDR2 FYNNEI. The CDR3 extends over 13 amino acids. V was trimmed by 5 bases and J by 5 bases, leaving 12 bases between them. The DNA for the CDR3 is TGTGCCAGCAGTTCGGACAGAGTTTATGGCTACACCTTC. This sequence encodes CASSSDRVYGYTF.

The chain is built from TRBV6-5 and TRBJ1-2, with 10 bases matching TRBD1. Germline V lookup: CDR1 MNHEY, CDR2 SVGAGI. V trimming: 3 bases; J trimming: 3 bases; junction bases outside the gene matches: 1. This CDR3 is built from 14 residues. CDR3 residues: CASSYGTGDYGYTF. DNA of the CDR3: TGTGCCAGCAGTTATGGGACAGGGGACTATGGCTACACCTTC.

Of note for this clone: At one end the junction does not follow the germline gene, possibly because of a read error. The chain combines TRBV15 with TRBJ1-4; the match to TRBD1 covers 8 bases. Germline values: CDR1 LNHNV, CDR2 YYDKDF (reference sequence). The CDR3 length is 13 residues. The CDR3, as DNA: TGTGCCACCAGCAGAGATCGACAGGGGCCGCTATCTTTT. Encoded protein: CATSRDRQGPLSF.

The J gene is TRBJ2-5, the V gene TRBV7-3; possible D gene TRBD1, 5 bases. The CDR3 spans 13 residues. Trimming stripped 2 bases from V and 2 bases from J, with 6 bases between. The V gene's germline CDR1 is SGHTA and CDR2 FQGTGA. CDR3 bases: TGTGCCAGCAGCTTAGACAGTCAAGAGACCCAGTACTTC. It yields the protein CASSLDSQETQYF.

The chain links TRBV12-3 or TRBV12-4 to TRBJ1-1, with TRBD1 matching 7 bases. The V segment lost 2 bases and the J segment 7 bases; nucleotides outside the gene matches: 1. This CDR3 is 12 amino acids long. The CDR3: CASSLQGGEAFF. DNA of the CDR3: TGTGCCAGCAGTTTACAGGGGGGTGAAGCTTTCTTT.

This chain links TRBV5-1 with TRBJ2-5, with 7 positions matching TRBD2. Germline V CDR1 and CDR2: SGHRS, YFSETQ. The CDR3 extends over 16 amino acids. V lost 0 bases, J lost 5 bases, and 10 bases stayed unmatched. This CDR3 reads CASSLAPSGVQETQYF. The CDR3 DNA follows: TGCGCCAGCAGCTTGGCCCCTAGCGGCGTACAGGAGACCCAGTACTTC.

V gene TRBV30 combines with J gene TRBJ2-5; 8 nucleotides align to TRBD2. The CDR3 contains 19 residues. V lost 1 base and J lost 3; bases outside the gene matches: 19. Germline V gene sequence: CDR1 GTSNPN, CDR2 SVGIG (reference sequence). The DNA for the CDR3 is TGTGCCTGGAGTGGCCGGGCTAGCGGGCCCCACCTCCCCAAAGAGACCCAGTACTTC. It is translated as CAWSGRASGPHLPKETQYF.

This clone was counted between two and nine times. The V gene is TRBV10-3, the J gene TRBJ2-2; D not resolved. With 6 bases removed from V and 1 base from J, the gap between germline ends came to 9 bases. CDR1 ENHRY and CDR2 SYGVKD come from the germline V gene. There are 14 residues in the CDR3. Written as DNA, the CDR3 is TGTGCCATCAGGACAACAGAGAACACCGGGGAGCTGTTTTTT. Protein: CAIRTTENTGELFF.

The CDR3: CASTLTGTSGYPYEQYF. In nucleotides, the CDR3 is TGTGCCAGCACCCTTACCGGGACTAGCGGGTACCCCTACGAGCAGTACTTC. The V call is TRBV11-2, the J call TRBJ2-7, with 12 bases lining up with TRBD2. V lost 7 bases and J lost 2; bases outside the gene matches: 12. The CDR3 is made up of 17 amino acids. The germline CDR1 and CDR2 sequences are SGHAT and FQNNGV.

The chain is built from TRBV6-5 and TRBJ1-1; D is unresolved. This CDR3 is 13 amino acids long. CDR1 MNHEY and CDR2 SVGAGI come from the germline V gene. V was trimmed by 7 bases and J by 1 base, leaving 10 bases between them. Here the CDR3 DNA reads TGTGCCAGCATTAAACGGGGGAACACTGAAGCTTTCTTT. It is translated as CASIKRGNTEAFF.

The chain joins TRBV15 to TRBJ2-3, with 11 bases fitting TRBD2. Germline trimming cut 3 bases from V and 5 bases from J; bases unmatched to any gene: 7. CDR3 length: 16 amino acids. The germline gives CDR1 LNHNV, CDR2 YYDKDF (reference sequence). CDR3 in amino acids: CATSSFETSGEDTQYF. Written as DNA, the CDR3 is TGTGCCACCAGCAGCTTCGAGACTAGCGGGGAAGATACGCAGTATTTT. The whole variable domain, remainder taken from reference TRBV15 and TRBJ2-3, is DAMVIQNPRYQVTQFGKPVTLSCSQTLNHNVMYWYQQKSSQAPKLLFHYYDKDFNNEADTPDNFQSRRPNTSFCFLDIRSPGLGDTAMYLCATSSFETSGEDTQYFGPGTRLTVL.

The chain uses TRBV12-5 and TRBJ2-7, with D possibly matching TRBD1 (6 bases). Trimming pared 1 base from V and 7 bases from J, leaving 23 bases between. This CDR3 has 17 amino acids. Germline V CDR1 and CDR2: LGHNT, FRNRAP. Here the CDR3 reads CASGLDENREPFWEQYF. The CDR3 DNA is TGTGCTAGTGGTTTGGACGAAAACAGGGAACCTTTCTGGGAGCAGTACTTC.

The rearrangement joins TRBV10-3 to TRBJ1-1; possibly TRBD1 for D (5 bases). The CDR3 runs 14 residues. With 8 bases removed from V and 4 bases from J, the gap between germline ends came to 17 bases. Germline V gene sequence: CDR1 ENHRY, CDR2 SYGVKD. CDR3 DNA sequence: TGTGCCATCCGAGGCGGGGGGGTGAGCACTGAAGCTTTCTTT. It translates to CAIRGGGVSTEAFF.

The chain is built from TRBV3-1 (or the pseudogene TRBV3-2) and TRBJ2-7; 7 bases align to TRBD2. The CDR3 contains 15 residues. V shed 1 base, J shed 5 bases, and the junction held 8 bases outside the gene matches. Germline values: CDR1 LGHDT, CDR2 YNNKEL (reference sequence). CDR3 DNA: TGTGCCAGCAGCCAAGGGGAGGCGGGAGCCAACGAGCAGTACTTC. It specifies CASSQGEAGANEQYF.

V is TRBV9 and J is TRBJ1-2, with a weak D call TRBD1 (6 bases). The CDR3 extends over 14 amino acids. Germline assignment: CDR1 SGDLS and CDR2 YYNGEE. Trimming removed 5 bases at V and 2 bases at J, with 13 bases between. The CDR3 sequence is CASRGATSNYGYTF. DNA for the CDR3: TGTGCCAGCAGGGGGGCCACTTCCAACTATGGCTACACCTTC.

The chain uses TRBV4-2 and TRBJ1-3, with D uncertain. Germline lookup yields CDR1 LGHNA and CDR2 YNFKEQ. The CDR3 covers 16 residues. V lost 0 bases, J lost 0 bases, and 9 bases lay in between. The CDR3 DNA follows: TGTGCCAGCAGCCAAGATACCGGGAACTCTGGAAACACCATATATTTT. Translated: CASSQDTGNSGNTIYF.

The chain links TRBV25-1 to TRBJ2-3; D gene unclear. V lost 4 bases and J 3 bases, leaving 14 bases between the germline ends. The CDR3 contains 15 residues. Per the germline V gene, CDR1 is MGHDK and CDR2 is SYGVNS. Here the CDR3 DNA reads TGTGCCAGCAGTGGTCCTGGCAGATTTACAGATACGCAGTATTTT. It encodes CASSGPGRFTDTQYF.

This chain joins TRBV7-8 and TRBJ2-7, with D hard to call. Germline CDR1 and CDR2: SGHVS and FQNEAQ. V lost 1 base, J lost 2 bases, and 12 bases lay in between. This CDR3 region has 15 residues. The DNA for the CDR3 is TGTGCCAGCAGCTTAGGTGGTAGCTTGACCTACGAGCAGTACTTC. Translating gives CASSLGGSLTYEQYF.

The chain uses TRBV12-5 and TRBJ2-5, with 8 bases aligning to TRBD2. The V and J ends lost 3 bases and 0 bases, in that order; junction bases with no gene match: 6. This CDR3 has 16 amino acids. Per the germline V gene, CDR1 is LGHNT and CDR2 is FRNRAP. The DNA of the CDR3 is TGTGCTAGTGGTTTATCTAGCGGGTTCTACCAAGAGACCCAGTACTTC. Translating it yields CASGLSSGFYQETQYF.

The chain uses TRBV6-5 and TRBJ2-7, with TRBD2 identical over 7 bases. J was trimmed by 5 bases and V by 4 bases; bases with no gene match: 5. The CDR3 has 13 amino acids. Germline CDR1 reads MNHEY; CDR2 reads SVGAGI. This CDR3 reads CASSLREFDEQYF. CDR3 nucleotide sequence: TGTGCCAGCAGTTTGCGGGAGTTCGACGAGCAGTACTTC.